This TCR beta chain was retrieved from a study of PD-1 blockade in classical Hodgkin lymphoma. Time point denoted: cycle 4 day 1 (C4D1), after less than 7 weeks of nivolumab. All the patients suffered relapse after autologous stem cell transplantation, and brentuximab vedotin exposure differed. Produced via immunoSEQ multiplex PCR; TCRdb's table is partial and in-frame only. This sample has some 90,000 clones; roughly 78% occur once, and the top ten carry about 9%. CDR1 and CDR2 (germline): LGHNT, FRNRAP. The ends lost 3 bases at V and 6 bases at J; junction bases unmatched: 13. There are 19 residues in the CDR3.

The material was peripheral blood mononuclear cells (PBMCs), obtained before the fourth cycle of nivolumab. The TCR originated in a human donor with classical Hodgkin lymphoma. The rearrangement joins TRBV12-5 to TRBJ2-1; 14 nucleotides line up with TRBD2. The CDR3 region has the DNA TGTGCTAGTGGTTTCTCCGGGACTAGCGGGGGCCCTACGGCCAATGAGCAGTTCTTC. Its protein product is CASGFSGTSGGPTANEQFF.